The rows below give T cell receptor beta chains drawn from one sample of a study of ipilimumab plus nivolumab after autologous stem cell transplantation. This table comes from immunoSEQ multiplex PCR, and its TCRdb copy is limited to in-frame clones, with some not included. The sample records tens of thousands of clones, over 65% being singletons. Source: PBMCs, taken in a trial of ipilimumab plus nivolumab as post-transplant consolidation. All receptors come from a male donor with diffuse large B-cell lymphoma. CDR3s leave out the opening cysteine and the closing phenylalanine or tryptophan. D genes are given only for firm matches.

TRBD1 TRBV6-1 ASTVDRGRNEQF
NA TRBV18 ASSRSIGPTGELF
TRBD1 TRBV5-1 ASSFQGAGFTEAF
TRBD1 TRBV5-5 ASSLWRWDSLNYGYT
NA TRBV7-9 ASRRGGVDTEAF
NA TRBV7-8 ASSLSDYEQY
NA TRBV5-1 ARTNDSLGQPQH
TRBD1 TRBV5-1 ASSTRQGAYT
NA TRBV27 ASSHLFPQGSGNTIY
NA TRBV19 ASSRFVGGYEQF
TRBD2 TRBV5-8 ASSIGTSGYNEQF
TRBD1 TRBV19 ATKTGGSGTGELF
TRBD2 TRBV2 ASSEYGTSGYEQY
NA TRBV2 ASSDEARDTQY
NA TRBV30 AWRTNRAGYGYT
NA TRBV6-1 ASRSLGDTEAF
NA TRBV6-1 ASSDRAGKDGYT
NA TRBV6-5 ASSYSPPLNEKLF
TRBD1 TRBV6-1 ASSEVRDRAPSNQPQH
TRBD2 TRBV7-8 ASSHASGGLLSYEQY
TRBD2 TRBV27 ASRGAAGGGNEQF
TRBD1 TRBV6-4 ASSGQGGDTQY
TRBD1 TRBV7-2 ASSLTLGGRETQY
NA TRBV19 ASSIYEGEKLF
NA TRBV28 ASSLRDLTDTQY
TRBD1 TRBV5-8 ASSPGQGLADTQY
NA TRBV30 AWTQGTNQPQH
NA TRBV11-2 ASSLDQYGNTIY
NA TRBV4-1 ASSQSAWDTGSGNTIY
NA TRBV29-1 SVADRSLGGYT
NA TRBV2 ASRRELLSGNTIY
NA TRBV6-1 ASSEPRPAEANYGYT
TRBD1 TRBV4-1 ASSERQGQSYEQY
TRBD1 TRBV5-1 ASSWDRVDEQY
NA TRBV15 ATSRGAGSGEQF
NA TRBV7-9 ASSLIGSGADGYT
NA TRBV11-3 ASSSKGDGHYGYT
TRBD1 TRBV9 ASSLKTGNSPNQPQH
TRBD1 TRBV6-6 ASSYDRGQPQH
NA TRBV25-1 ASSEDGGAYNSPLH
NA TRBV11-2 ASSLYRETYGYT
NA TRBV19 ASLQRGEETQY
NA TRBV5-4 ASSLNLNIQY
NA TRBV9 ASSVTNYGYT
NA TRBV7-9 ASSFGATSSYEQY
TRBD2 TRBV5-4 ASRPSGGHYEQY
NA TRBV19 ASSISDGRYGYT
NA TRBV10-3 AIKAGAARPDYGYT
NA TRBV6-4 ASRAQRNTIY
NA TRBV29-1 SVASNYGYT
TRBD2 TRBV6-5 ASSYSKRGFDEQY